This TCR beta chain was found in a study of type 1 and type 2 diabetes patients. Study background: The whole study generated about 19 million paired-end reads.

CDR1 is SEHNR and CDR2 is FQNEAQ in the germline V gene (reference sequence). This CDR3 spans 12 amino acids. Genomic DNA was the PCR template. Amplification of the beta chain CDR3 used 30 forward and 13 reverse multiplex primers. TCRdb independently ran MiXCR on the multiplex PCR reads; one entry per CDR3 protein. The repertoire holds about 290,000 distinct CDR3 sequences, with more than 45% as singletons. Regarding the study as a whole: Groups were not age- or gender-matched, which may bias interpretation.

This clonotype showed up just a few times. As yet, its antigen is unknown. At one of its ends the junction is not consistent with the germline gene, which may arise from a read error. Source material: peripheral blood mononuclear cells (PBMCs). The chain recombines TRBV7-9 with TRBJ1-2, with D unclear. The clonotype originates from a man between 18 and 29 years old with type 2 diabetes. The CDR3: CASSLAIVEHPF. The DNA for the CDR3 is TGTGCCAGCAGCTTAGCGATTGTCGAACACCCATTC.